This is a list of T cell receptor beta chains from one sample in a study of beta chain features in type 1 diabetes. Assay: immunoSEQ multiplex PCR; the TCRdb copy retains only in-frame clones and omits some. The sample includes 620,000 or so clones, 15% to 19% of them seen just once. The sequenced material came from naive CD4+ T cells from blood. These receptors all stem from a man between 18 and 29 years old in good health. The CDR3 runs from the conserved cysteine through the conserved F or W. A D gene is named only where the DNA matches it firmly. Clone size is given for some rows only: seen once, a few or many times, or a class if the clone is expanded.

clone_size d_call cdr3_length j_call v_call cdr3_aa cdr3_nt
once - 12 TRBJ2-3 TRBV7-6 CASSFSRDTQYF TGTGCCAGCAGTTTTAGCAGGGATACGCAGTATTTT
- TRBD1 16 TRBJ2-2 TRBV11-2 CASRSHRGLYTGELFF TGTGCCAGCAGGTCACACAGGGGGCTATACACCGGGGAGCTGTTTTTT
- - 11 TRBJ2-7 TRBV27 CASSWRGEQYF TGTGCCAGCAGTTGGCGGGGCGAGCAGTACTTC
few - 14 TRBJ2-5 TRBV7-2 CASSLATGLDAQYF TGTGCCAGCAGCTTAGCCACAGGTCTGGACGCCCAGTACTTC
many - 13 TRBJ2-2 TRBV10-3 CAISESSTGELFF TGTGCCATCAGTGAGTCTAGCACCGGGGAGCTGTTTTTT
- - 12 TRBJ2-3 TRBV6-5 CASSPPGDTQYF TGTGCCAGCAGTCCCCCGGGAGATACGCAGTATTTT
few TRBD1 18 TRBJ1-3 TRBV11-1 CASSSRDRGRFSGNTIYF TGTGCCAGCAGCTCCCGGGACAGGGGACGATTCTCTGGAAACACCATATATTTT
- - 15 TRBJ2-2 TRBV10-3 CAISVMQGNTGELFF TGTGCCATCAGTGTTATGCAGGGGAACACCGGGGAGCTGTTTTTT
- TRBD1 12 TRBJ1-2 TRBV7-6 CASSEQGYGYTF TGTGCCAGCAGCGAACAGGGGTATGGCTACACCTTC
few - 14 TRBJ2-4 TRBV10-3 CAISESAGVNIQYF TGTGCCATCAGTGAGTCGGCAGGGGTAAACATTCAGTACTTC
few TRBD2 12 TRBJ2-7 TRBV29-1 CSVEGLAGEQYF TGCAGCGTTGAAGGACTAGCGGGCGAGCAGTACTTC